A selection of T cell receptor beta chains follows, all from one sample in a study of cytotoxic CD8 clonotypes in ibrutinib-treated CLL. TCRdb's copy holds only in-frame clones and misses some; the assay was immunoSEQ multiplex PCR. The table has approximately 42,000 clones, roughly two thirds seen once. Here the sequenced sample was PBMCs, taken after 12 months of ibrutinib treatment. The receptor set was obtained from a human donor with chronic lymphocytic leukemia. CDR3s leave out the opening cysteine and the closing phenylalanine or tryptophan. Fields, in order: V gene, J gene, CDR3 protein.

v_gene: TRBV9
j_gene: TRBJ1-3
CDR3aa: ASSPGTGLSSGNTIY

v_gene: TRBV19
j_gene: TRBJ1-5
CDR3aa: ASSMARYRQGQNQPQH

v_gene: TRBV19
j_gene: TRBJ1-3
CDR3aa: ASSLTGWPGNTIY

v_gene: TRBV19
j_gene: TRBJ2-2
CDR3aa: ASSNREGLSPGELF

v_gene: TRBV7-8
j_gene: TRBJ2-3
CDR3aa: ASSLQGSTQY

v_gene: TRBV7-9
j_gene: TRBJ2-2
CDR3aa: ASRRTGMNTGELF

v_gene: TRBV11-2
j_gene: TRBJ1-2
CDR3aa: ASRSGNYGYT

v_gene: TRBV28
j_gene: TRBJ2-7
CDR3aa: ASSFGQVNYEQY

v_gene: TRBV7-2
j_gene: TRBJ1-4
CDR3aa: ASSQGLNEKLF

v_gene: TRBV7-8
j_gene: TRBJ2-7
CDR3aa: ASSQGLAGGPWEQY

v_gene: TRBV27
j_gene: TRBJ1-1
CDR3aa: ASTKFWSGTTEAF

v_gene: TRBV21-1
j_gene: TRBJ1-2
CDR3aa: ASSRRTDPYYGYT

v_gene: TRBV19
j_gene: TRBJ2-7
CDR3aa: ASSIHTVREFYEQY

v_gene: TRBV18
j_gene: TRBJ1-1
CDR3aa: ASSLVGDTEAF

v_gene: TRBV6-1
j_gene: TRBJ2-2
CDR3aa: ASSIQVTGELF

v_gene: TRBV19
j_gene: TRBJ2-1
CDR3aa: ASRGRGRALSEQF

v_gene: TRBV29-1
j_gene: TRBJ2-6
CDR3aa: SGGDSSGANVLT

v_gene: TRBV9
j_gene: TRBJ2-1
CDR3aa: ASSVDPSSASYNEQF

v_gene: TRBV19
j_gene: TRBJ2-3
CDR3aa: ASSSGRVDTQY

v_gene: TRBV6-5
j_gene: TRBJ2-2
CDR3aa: ASSMIGGELF

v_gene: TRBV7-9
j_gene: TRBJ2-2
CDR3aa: ASSRTSGINTGELF

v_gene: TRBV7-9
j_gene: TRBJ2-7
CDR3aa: ASSNLPGTGNNTSYEQY

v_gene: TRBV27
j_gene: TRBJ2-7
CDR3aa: ASSLTSLAGLYEQY

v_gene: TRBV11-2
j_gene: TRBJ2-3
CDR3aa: ASRTTGGGGTDTQY

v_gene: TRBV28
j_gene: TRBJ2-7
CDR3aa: ASSSPGSGRPYEQY

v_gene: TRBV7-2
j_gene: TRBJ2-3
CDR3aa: ASSFQGADTQY

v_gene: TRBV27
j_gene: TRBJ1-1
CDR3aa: ASSLRPGTGTEAF